Described below is a single T cell receptor beta chain sequence and its context. This specimen belongs to a study of graft-versus-host responses after intestinal transplantation. Sequencing used immunoSEQ multiplex PCR; TCRdb keeps in-frame clones, though not all of them. The sample contains tens of thousands of clones, 87% of which appear only once. Graft-derived tissue was subjected to processing to liberate intraepithelial and lamina propria lymphocytes. Germline values: CDR1 SGHTS, CDR2 YDEGEE. The CDR3 is 13 residues long. Deletions cut 3 bases from V and 0 bases from J, with 6 bases between. Material: ileum tissue, obtained approximately 200 days after intestinal transplant. The source is a human patient who received an intestinal transplant, so some T cells may come from the graft donor. The V and J genes are TRBV5-8 and TRBJ1-2; D remains ambiguous. The CDR3 bases are TGTGCCAGCAGCTACCGGACTAACTATGGCTACACCTTC. This codes for CASSYRTNYGYTF.